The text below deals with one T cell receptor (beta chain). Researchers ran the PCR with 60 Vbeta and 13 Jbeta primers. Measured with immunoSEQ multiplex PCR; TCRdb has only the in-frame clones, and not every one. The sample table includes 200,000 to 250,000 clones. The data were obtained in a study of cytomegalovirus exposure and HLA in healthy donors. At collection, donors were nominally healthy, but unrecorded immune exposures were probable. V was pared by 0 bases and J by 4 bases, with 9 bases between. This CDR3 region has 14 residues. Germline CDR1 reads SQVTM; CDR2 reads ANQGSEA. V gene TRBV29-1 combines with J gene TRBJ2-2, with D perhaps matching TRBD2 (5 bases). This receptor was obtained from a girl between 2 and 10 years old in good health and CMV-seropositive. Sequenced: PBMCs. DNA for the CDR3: TGCAGCGTTGAAGATGTGGGGAGCACCGGGGAGCTGTTTTTT. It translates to CSVEDVGSTGELFF.